A single sample is the source of the 31 T cell receptor beta chains below, sequenced in a study of CD8+CD57+ T cells in acquired aplastic anemia. Before being chosen for sequencing, patients had shown CD8+CD57+ cell expansion by flow cytometry. TCR beta VDJ combinations and CDR3 sequences were profiled from genomic DNA. TCRdb re-analysed the reads in MiXCR, keeping a single row per CDR3 protein. This sample has some 200,000 distinct CDR3 sequences; nearly 50% occur once, and the top ten carry approximately 9.7%. The sequenced material came from sorted CD4+, CD8+, or CD8+CD57+ T cells (not recorded which) from PBMCs. All receptors come from a human donor with aplastic anemia.

This clonotype was detected only a few times. The chain has TRBV28 and TRBJ1-2; 12 bases map to TRBD1. Germline V CDR1 and CDR2: MDHEN, SYDVKM. The CDR3 is 19 amino acids. With 3 bases clipped from V and 2 bases from J, the junction kept 13 bases outside the gene matches. This chain's CDR3 is CASSFGGLTGQGANYGYTF. The CDR3 DNA sequence: TGTGCCAGCAGTTTTGGGGGATTGACGGGACAGGGGGCGAACTATGGCTACACCTTC.

The chain joins TRBV20-1 to TRBJ1-5; D ambiguous. The CDR3 spans 15 residues. The germline V gene encodes CDR1 DFQATT and CDR2 SNEGSKA (reference sequence). Deletions cut 0 bases from V and 0 bases from J, with 9 bases between. The CDR3 loop is CSARDQDISNQPQHF. CDR3 DNA sequence: TGCAGTGCTAGAGATCAAGACATTAGCAATCAGCCCCAGCATTTT.

Written as DNA, the CDR3 is TGCGCCAGCAGCCCTACTACAGGGGTAGGCAGCACCTTC. Translating gives CASSPTTGVGSTF. The rearrangement uses TRBV5-1 and TRBJ1-2, with TRBD1 matching 7 bases. With V trimmed by 4 bases and J by 13 bases, 13 bases remained unmatched. Germline V lookup: CDR1 SGHRS, CDR2 YFSETQ. The CDR3 totals 13 residues.

The sample holds one count of this clonotype. The chain combines TRBV2 with TRBJ2-7; 9 bases fit TRBD1. This CDR3 is built from 14 residues. The ends lost 7 bases at V and 3 bases at J; junction bases unmatched: 7. From germline, CDR1 is SNHLY and CDR2 FYNNEI. As DNA, the CDR3 is TGTGCCAGCACCCGGGGACAGGGTCTCTACGAGCAGTACTTC. It yields the protein CASTRGQGLYEQYF.

This clonotype appeared many times. The chain couples TRBV20-1 to TRBJ2-3; 14 bases match TRBD2. Looked up from germline, CDR1 is DFQATT and CDR2 is SNEGSKA (reference sequence). This CDR3 has 18 residues. V shed 0 bases, J shed 4 bases, and the junction held 9 bases outside the gene matches. Here the CDR3 reads CSARDPGTSGSASDTQYF. The CDR3 DNA sequence: TGCAGTGCTAGAGACCCCGGGACTAGCGGGAGTGCGTCAGATACGCAGTATTTT.

In its sample, this clonotype was seen many times. The J gene is TRBJ2-5, the V gene TRBV20-1; D is possibly TRBD1 or TRBD2 (6 bases each). CDR1 and CDR2 from the germline V gene are DFQATT and SNEGSKA (reference sequence). The V end was cut by 6 bases, the J end by 1 base, with 12 bases between. The CDR3 is 13 amino acids. This CDR3 is CSARRGAQETQYF. In nucleotides, the CDR3 is TGCAGTGCCCGAAGGGGGGCCCAAGAGACCCAGTACTTC.

The chain links TRBV20-1 to TRBJ2-7; D gene ambiguous. Trimming removed 3 bases at V and 0 bases at J, with 12 bases between. This CDR3 has 14 residues. Germline loops: CDR1 DFQATT, CDR2 SNEGSKA (reference sequence). The CDR3 reads CSARTPPSSYEQYF. The CDR3 DNA is TGCAGTGCTAGGACCCCTCCTAGCTCCTACGAGCAGTACTTC.

This rearrangement joins TRBV18 to TRBJ2-5; possible D gene TRBD2, 5 bases. The CDR3 contains 13 residues. The V gene lost 6 bases and the J gene lost 5 bases, with 13 bases spanning the gap. CDR1 KGHSH and CDR2 LQKENI come from the germline V gene. In DNA form, the CDR3 reads TGTGCCAGCTCTACTGAGGGTCGGGAGACCCAGTACTTC. Protein: CASSTEGRETQYF.

This clonotype was seen ten or more times. The chain joins TRBV7-3 to TRBJ1-1, with D maybe TRBD1 (5 bases). The V gene's germline CDR1 is SGHTA and CDR2 FQGTGA. Trimming cost V 8 bases and J 1 base, with 17 bases left between them. This CDR3 spans 15 amino acids. CDR3 sequence reads: CASAGHPVKNTEAFF. The CDR3 DNA reads TGTGCCAGCGCGGGGCACCCAGTCAAGAACACTGAAGCTTTCTTT.

This clonotype was seen repeatedly, ten times or more. The genes are TRBV20-1 and TRBJ1-5; D gene uncertain. V was clipped by 0 bases and J by 7 bases, with 22 bases between them. This CDR3 is 17 amino acids long. CDR1 DFQATT and CDR2 SNEGSKA come from the germline V gene (reference sequence). This CDR3 reads CSAREPGVTQQRQPQHF. The CDR3 nucleotides are TGCAGTGCTAGAGAACCTGGGGTTACCCAGCAGAGACAGCCCCAGCATTTT.

The sample holds one count of this clonotype. A much bigger clone sits one base away, suggesting this may be a read error. CDR3 sequence (DNA): TGTGCCAGCAGCTACTCCCCGAGCACAGATACGCAGTATTTT. Protein sequence: CASSYSPSTDTQYF. V usage is TRBV7-6 and J usage is TRBJ2-3; D gene unclear. The CDR3 contains 14 residues. CDR1 and CDR2 (germline): SGHVS, FNYEAQ. V dropped 4 bases and J dropped 0 bases, with 8 bases sitting between them. Based on the CDR3 plus reference TRBV7-6 and TRBJ2-3, the full variable domain is GAGVSQSPRYKVTKRGQDVALRCDPISGHVSLYWYRQALGQGPEFLTYFNYEAQQDKSGLPNDRFSAERPEGSISTLTIQRTEQRDSAMYRCASSYSPSTDTQYFGPGTRLTVL.

The genes are TRBV15 and TRBJ2-2, with D hard to call. The CDR3 sequence is 14 residues long. Germline CDR1 and CDR2: LNHNV and YYDKDF (reference sequence). Trimming removed 6 bases from V and 2 bases from J, with 10 bases in between. CDR3 DNA sequence: TGTGCCACCAGTGACCAGGACAACACCGGGGAGCTGTTTTTT. Translation gives CATSDQDNTGELFF.

The chain uses TRBV19 and TRBJ1-2, with a tentative D call TRBD1 (6 bases). Trimming took off 6 bases at V and 4 bases at J, with 12 bases between the two ends. CDR1 and CDR2 (germline): LNHDA, SQIVND (reference sequence). CDR3 length: 13 amino acids. The CDR3 is CASRKDRTYGYTF. The CDR3 DNA sequence: TGTGCCAGTAGAAAAGACAGGACCTATGGCTACACCTTC.

Ten or more counts support this clonotype. The chain couples TRBV19 to TRBJ1-1; D may be TRBD1 (5 bases). This CDR3 region has 17 residues. Germline loops: CDR1 LNHDA, CDR2 SQIVND (reference sequence). The V end was cut by 0 bases, the J end by 2 bases, with 16 bases between. CDR3 region: CASSIDHPPQGNTEAFF. Written as DNA, the CDR3 is TGTGCCAGTAGTATAGATCACCCACCCCAGGGAAACACTGAAGCTTTCTTT.

This clonotype was seen repeatedly, ten times or more. This chain links TRBV9 with TRBJ2-1; D gene unclear. The CDR3 totals 13 residues. Trimming removed 4 bases at V and 0 bases at J, with 5 bases between. The germline V gene encodes CDR1 SGDLS and CDR2 YYNGEE. CDR3 sequence (DNA): TGTGCCAGCAGCCTAAACTCCTACAATGAGCAGTTCTTC. It encodes CASSLNSYNEQFF. Full variable domain (remainder filled in from reference TRBV9 and TRBJ2-1): DSGVTQTPKHLITATGQRVTLRCSPRSGDLSVYWYQQSLDQGLQFLIQYYNGEERAKGNILERFSAQQFPDLHSELNLSSLELGDSALYFCASSLNSYNEQFFGPGTRLTVL.

V gene TRBV20-1 combines with J gene TRBJ1-1; a possible D gene is TRBD1 (5 bases). The V and J ends lost 4 bases and 5 bases respectively, with 14 bases between them. Per the germline V gene, CDR1 is DFQATT and CDR2 is SNEGSKA (reference sequence). The CDR3 length is 13 residues. The CDR3 DNA reads TGCAGTGCTATCGCGGGGGGGGGAACTGAAGCTTTCTTT. Protein: CSAIAGGGTEAFF.

This clonotype turned up a few times. The chain has TRBV10-3 and TRBJ1-2; TRBD1 agrees at 9 bases. V gave up 4 bases and J gave up 1 base; unmatched junction bases: 1. There are 14 residues in the CDR3. Germline V gene sequence: CDR1 ENHRY, CDR2 SYGVKD. CDR3 nucleotide sequence: TGTGCCATCAGTGGGACAGGGGTTAACTATGGCTACACCTTC. This gives the protein CAISGTGVNYGYTF.

In this sample, this clonotype turned up many times. J is TRBJ2-3 and V is TRBV19, with D perhaps TRBD1 or TRBD2 (6 bases each). This CDR3 has 14 residues. The V and J ends lost 2 bases and 4 bases respectively, with 10 bases between them. Germline V gives CDR1 LNHDA, CDR2 SQIVND (reference sequence). The CDR3 region is CASSITGAADTQYF. Here the CDR3 DNA reads TGTGCCAGTAGTATAACGGGGGCGGCAGATACGCAGTATTTT.

J is TRBJ2-5 and V is TRBV20-1; 7 bases align to TRBD1. The CDR3 runs 15 residues. The V gene's germline CDR1 is DFQATT and CDR2 SNEGSKA (reference sequence). V was clipped by 3 bases and J by 2 bases; unmatched bases: 9. The CDR3, as DNA: TGCAGTGCTAGTGGACGGGACAGTTCGCAAGAGACCCAGTACTTC. It is translated as CSASGRDSSQETQYF.

This clonotype was found once. The rearrangement links TRBV7-2 to TRBJ2-4; TRBD1 matches 10 bases. There are 13 residues in the CDR3. J was trimmed by 9 bases and V by 5 bases; bases with no gene match: 4. Germline values: CDR1 SGHTA, CDR2 FQGNSA. CDR3 in DNA: TGTGCCAGCAGCCCCCGGGACAGGGGCATTCAGTACTTC. Residues: CASSPRDRGIQYF.

A word on this clonotype: Its ends do not fully match the called genes, so a read error is possible. The gene calls are TRBV5-1 and TRBJ1-2, with TRBD1 identical over 9 bases. CDR3 length: 17 amino acids. Germline assignment: CDR1 SGHRS and CDR2 YFSETQ. CDR3 sequence (DNA): TGCGCCAGCAGCTTGGGCGACCCCGGGACAGGGAACTATGGCTATACCTTC. Amino acid sequence: CASSLGDPGTGNYGYTF.

This clonotype was seen only a few times. A much larger clonotype is one base distant, so this may be a read error. CDR3 sequence reads: CASSSRAEQFF. The DNA of the CDR3 is TGTGCCAGCAGCTCTCGGGCTGAGCAGTTCTTC. This chain uses TRBV5-6 with TRBJ2-1; no clear D. V lost 3 bases, J lost 9 bases, and 7 bases lay in between. Germline CDR1 reads SGHDT; CDR2 reads YYEEEE. This CDR3 spans 11 amino acids. The full variable domain, rest sourced from reference TRBV5-6 and TRBJ2-1, is DAGVTQSPTHLIKTRGQQVTLRCSPKSGHDTVSWYQQALGQGPQFIFQYYEEEERQRGNFPDRFSGHQFPNYSSELNVNALLLGDSALYLCASSSRAEQFFGPGTRLTVL.

This clonotype was counted many times. The chain uses TRBV6-2 or TRBV6-3 and TRBJ1-5; 8 bases map to TRBD1. Germline V gene lookup returns CDR1 MNHEY and CDR2 SVGEGT. There are 13 residues in the CDR3. V lost 6 bases to trimming and J lost 6 bases; unmatched junction nucleotides: 4. The CDR3 reads CASSRQGSQPQHF. CDR3 bases: TGTGCCAGCAGCCGACAGGGGAGTCAGCCCCAGCATTTT.

A note on this clonotype: This clone may be a read error of a much larger clone one base away. The chain joins TRBV14 to TRBJ1-2; unclear D gene. Germline lookup yields CDR1 SGHDN and CDR2 FVKESK. There are 11 residues in the CDR3. Trimming pared 0 bases from V and 8 bases from J, leaving 4 bases between. The CDR3 spells CASSQEGGYTF. The DNA for the CDR3 is TGTGCCAGCAGCCAAGAGGGGGGCTACACCTTC.

Only a few counts were recorded for this clonotype. The chain joins TRBV5-4 to TRBJ2-5; 7 nucleotides match TRBD1. V shed 3 bases and J 5 bases; nucleotides not matched to a gene: 4. The CDR3 is made up of 13 amino acids. Per the germline V gene, CDR1 is SGHNT and CDR2 is YYREEE (reference sequence). The CDR3 protein is CASSWTGRETQYF. The CDR3 DNA reads TGTGCCAGCAGCTGGACAGGCCGGGAGACCCAGTACTTC. The full variable domain, its missing parts supplied by reference TRBV5-4 and TRBJ2-5, is ETGVTQSPTHLIKTRGQQVTLRCSSQSGHNTVSWYQQALGQGPQFIFQYYREEENGRGNFPPRFSGLQFPNYSSELNVNALELDDSALYLCASSWTGRETQYFGPGTRLLVL.

The chain links TRBV24-1 to TRBJ1-5; D is undetermined. There are 14 residues in the CDR3. The germline gives CDR1 KGHDR, CDR2 SFDVKD. The germline V and J ends were trimmed by 5 bases and 6 bases, with 13 bases remaining between them. The CDR3 bases are TGTGCCACCAGTGGTGCCGGCGACACTCAGCCCCAGCATTTT. It encodes CATSGAGDTQPQHF.

The chain links TRBV7-3 to TRBJ2-1, with D uncertain. The V and J ends lost 2 bases and 7 bases respectively, with 12 bases between them. The CDR3 is made up of 14 amino acids. Germline lookup yields CDR1 SGHTA and CDR2 FQGTGA. The DNA of the CDR3 is TGTGCCAGCAGCTTAGAGAACTCCGGGAATGAGCAGTTCTTC. It specifies CASSLENSGNEQFF.

The table lists this clonotype with a few counts. This may stem from a read error, because a much larger clone lies one nucleotide away. The rearrangement joins TRBV19 to TRBJ2-1; 10 nucleotides align to TRBD2. Germline V gene lookup returns CDR1 LNHDA and CDR2 SQIVND (reference sequence). This CDR3 region has 17 residues. CDR3 loop: CASSRTPGTSVPNEQSF. Here the CDR3 DNA reads TGTGCCAGTAGTAGGACTCCAGGGACTAGCGTCCCCAATGAGCAGTCCTTC.

This clonotype was seen only a few times. This chain links TRBV15 with TRBJ2-5, with D possibly being TRBD2 (7 bases). This CDR3 spans 17 amino acids. The V end lost 1 base, the J end lost 4 bases, and 19 bases lay between the germline ends. Germline V gene data show CDR1 as LNHNV and CDR2 as YYDKDF (reference sequence). Here the CDR3 reads CATSRVGVGGGGETQYF. DNA of the CDR3: TGTGCCACCAGCAGAGTGGGGGTAGGGGGGGGCGGAGAGACCCAGTACTTC.

With respect to this clonotype: One end of the junction does not line up with germline, which may come from a read error. The chain couples TRBV10-3 to TRBJ2-3, with 10 bases that match TRBD1. CDR3 size: 16 residues. Germline loops: CDR1 ENHRY, CDR2 SYGVKD. CDR3 nucleotide sequence: TGTGCCAGCAGTGGGACAGGGGATCTGAGCACAGATACGCAGTATTTT. Protein product: CASSGTGDLSTDTQYF.

This chain uses TRBV6-1 with TRBJ2-7; D is perhaps TRBD2 (6 bases). The CDR3 runs 17 residues. The germline CDR1 and CDR2 sequences are MNHNS and SASEGT. Trimming cost V 1 base and J 4 bases, with 20 bases left between them. DNA for the CDR3: TGTGCCAGCAGTGAAGGCCCCGTCGGGGGTACCTCATACGAGCAGTACTTC. Residues: CASSEGPVGGTSYEQYF.